Listed below are T cell receptor beta chains from one sample, sequenced in a study of blood T cell repertoires in COVID-19. Sequenced by immunoSEQ multiplex PCR; TCRdb stores in-frame clones only, minus some. The table has about 80,000 clones, roughly 87% seen once. What was sequenced was peripheral blood. The source is a man of 80 years or more with acute or convalescent COVID-19. Both conserved end residues are part of each CDR3. The order of the fields is D gene, J gene, V gene, clone size, CDR3 DNA, CDR3 protein. A D gene is named only where the DNA matches it firmly. Where a row states a size, it is once, few, many or the class of an expanded clone; other rows omit it.

>-|TRBJ1-1|TRBV5-6|-
TGTGCCAGCAGCTTGGACTACGGATCGAACACTGAAGCTTTCTTT
CASSLDYGSNTEAFF
>-|TRBJ1-6|TRBV6-1|-
TGTGCCAGCAGTGAACTCGGGGGAGGGAATTCACCCCTCCACTTT
CASSELGGGNSPLHF
>TRBD2|TRBJ2-1|TRBV7-3|-
TGTGCCAGCAGCTTGGGGGGGAATATCCATGAGCAGTTCTTC
CASSLGGNIHEQFF
>TRBD1|TRBJ2-3|TRBV9|-
TGTGCCAGCAGCGTACGGGGACAGGGGCCCACAGATACGCAGTATTTT
CASSVRGQGPTDTQYF
>TRBD1|TRBJ2-3|TRBV3-1/TRBV3-2|-
TGTGCCAGCAGCCATCAAGACAGGGCAGATACGCAGTATTTT
CASSHQDRADTQYF
>-|TRBJ2-3|TRBV3-1/TRBV3-2|-
TGTGCCAGCACCGCGGGGGCGGGGACAGATACGCAGTATTTT
CASTAGAGTDTQYF
>-|TRBJ2-3|TRBV6-6|-
TGTGCCAGCAGGGCGACAGGTTCGGTAGATACGCAGTATTTT
CASRATGSVDTQYF
>-|TRBJ2-1|TRBV15|-
TGTGCCACCAGCAGAGAGTTTAACTACAATGAGCAGTTCTTC
CATSREFNYNEQFF
>-|TRBJ2-5|TRBV7-3|-
TGTGCCAGCAGCTTAATCGGGCGTGGGTCGGGGGAGACCCAGTACTTC
CASSLIGRGSGETQYF
>TRBD1|TRBJ1-2|TRBV19|-
TGTGCCAGTAGTATAGACCGGGACAGGGGTCGAGCTAACTATGGCTACACCTTC
CASSIDRDRGRANYGYTF
>TRBD2|TRBJ2-1|TRBV11-3|-
TGTGCCAGCAGCCGGGGGGGATCCCGGGATGAGCAGTTCTTC
CASSRGGSRDEQFF
>TRBD1|TRBJ1-2|TRBV18|-
TGTGCCAGCTCGCCCCGACAGGGGCATGGCTACACCTTC
CASSPRQGHGYTF
>-|TRBJ2-3|TRBV3-1/TRBV3-2|-
TGTGCCAGCAGCCAAGTCGCGGAAGCAGATACGCAGTATTTT
CASSQVAEADTQYF
>-|TRBJ1-5|TRBV5-4|-
TGTGCCAGCAGCTTGGGAGGGCAGCCAAATCAGCCCCAGCATTTT
CASSLGGQPNQPQHF
>-|TRBJ1-2|TRBV5-1|-
TGCGCCAGCAGCTTAGGGGAAGGCAGCGGCTACACCTTC
CASSLGEGSGYTF
>TRBD1|TRBJ2-5|TRBV5-4|few
TGTGCCAGCAGCCGGGGTGAGAAGGACAGGTGGAAATGGGAGACCCAGTACTTC
CASSRGEKDRWKWETQYF
>-|TRBJ1-5|TRBV18|few
TGTGCCAGCTCCCGGAACGGGGGGCCCCAGCATTTT
CASSRNGGPQHF
>-|TRBJ2-3|TRBV30|-
TGTGCCTGGAGTGTTGCGGGGAACACAGATACGCAGTATTTT
CAWSVAGNTDTQYF
>-|TRBJ2-5|TRBV5-1|few
TGCGCCAGCAGCTTGGATCCCGTACGCGGCACCAAGACCCAGTACTTC
CASSLDPVRGTKTQYF
>-|TRBJ1-4|TRBV4-1|once
TGCGCCAGCAGCCAAGAAAGGGGTTTTAATGAAAAACTGTTTTTT
CASSQERGFNEKLFF
>TRBD1|TRBJ1-1|TRBV23-1|-
TGCGCCAGCAGTCAATCGCGGGGGGACAGGGGGCGTAGGGCTGAAGCTTTCTTT
CASSQSRGDRGRRAEAFF
>-|TRBJ2-3|TRBV3-1/TRBV3-2|-
TGTGCCAGCAGCCAAAAACAGAAGGATACGCAGTATTTT
CASSQKQKDTQYF
>-|TRBJ1-6|TRBV6-5|once
TGTGCCAGCAGTTTGCCGCGGGAGTCCCTCCACTTT
CASSLPRESLHF
>TRBD1|TRBJ1-2|TRBV18|-
TGTGCCAGCTCACCGGGACAGGGGGATAACTATGGCTACACCTTC
CASSPGQGDNYGYTF
>TRBD1|TRBJ1-2|TRBV6-6|-
TGTGCCACCCAAGACAGGGGCTATGGCTACACCTTC
CATQDRGYGYTF
>TRBD1|TRBJ2-1|TRBV4-1|-
TGCGCCAGCAGCTTTTACAGGGGAGAGGTTCAAAATGAGCAGTTCTTC
CASSFYRGEVQNEQFF
>-|TRBJ2-2|TRBV7-2|-
TGTGCCAGCAGCTTAGGAGGGGGAAACGGGGAGCTGTTTTTT
CASSLGGGNGELFF
>-|TRBJ2-3|TRBV12-3/TRBV12-4|-
TGTGCCAGCAGTCAACAGAGTGCCCAGTATTTT
CASSQQSAQYF
>-|TRBJ2-3|TRBV6-5|-
TGTGCCAGCTCCGGAGGCGCGGGGGCCACAGATACGCAGTATTTT
CASSGGAGATDTQYF
>-|TRBJ1-2|TRBV3-1/TRBV3-2|-
TGTGCCAGCAGCGCGAGGGGTGGGGGGAGCTATGGCTACACCTTC
CASSARGGGSYGYTF
>-|TRBJ2-5|TRBV5-4|-
TGTGCCAGCAGGGGGCCCGAGACCCAGTACTTC
CASRGPETQYF
>-|TRBJ1-6|TRBV30|-
TGTGCCTGGGCCGGGGGGAATTCACCCCTCCACTTT
CAWAGGNSPLHF
>-|TRBJ1-2|TRBV4-1|-
TGCGCCAGCAGCCAAGATATGGGGCAGGCCTATGGCTACACCTTC
CASSQDMGQAYGYTF
>TRBD1|TRBJ1-1|TRBV5-4|few
TGTGCCAGCAGCTGGGACAGGGTGAACACTGAAGCTTTCTTT
CASSWDRVNTEAFF
>TRBD1|TRBJ1-6|TRBV5-4|-
TGTGCCAGCAGCCTGCGACAGGGGGCAGGGTCACCCCTCCACTTT
CASSLRQGAGSPLHF
>TRBD1|TRBJ2-2|TRBV18|-
TGTGCCAGCTCCCCTAACAGGGGAAGGGACACCGGGGAGCTGTTTTTT
CASSPNRGRDTGELFF
>TRBD1|TRBJ1-5|TRBV5-1|-
TGCGCCAGCAGCTTGACAGGGGATTCTCAGCCCCAGCATTTT
CASSLTGDSQPQHF
>-|TRBJ1-2|TRBV7-2|-
TGTGCCAGCAGCTTAGACGGGAGTTATGGCTACACCTTC
CASSLDGSYGYTF
>TRBD1|TRBJ1-1|TRBV24-1|-
TGTGCCACCAGTGACATTACAGGGGAGGCTTTCTTT
CATSDITGEAFF
>TRBD1|TRBJ2-3|TRBV19|-
TGTGCCAGCAAAACAGGGGATAGGGCAGATACGCAGTATTTT
CASKTGDRADTQYF
>TRBD2|TRBJ2-1|TRBV7-3|once
TGTGCCAGCAGCTCAGCGGGGGGGCCCGGGAACAATGAGCAGTTCTTC
CASSSAGGPGNNEQFF
>TRBD2|TRBJ2-5|TRBV9|once
TGTGCCAGCAGCGACGGACTAGCGGGGGGCTGGCAAGAGACCCAGTACTTC
CASSDGLAGGWQETQYF
>-|TRBJ1-1|TRBV6-6|-
TGTGCCTCCCAGCGGGGAAAGAACACTGAAGCTTTCTTT
CASQRGKNTEAFF
>-|TRBJ1-3|TRBV6-6|-
TGTGCCACCTTCGACGGCGGCTCTGGAAACACCATATATTTT
CATFDGGSGNTIYF
>TRBD2|TRBJ2-1|TRBV27|-
TGTGCCAGCAGTTTAAGGGGAGCGGGGGACTCCTACAATGAGCAGTTCTTC
CASSLRGAGDSYNEQFF
>TRBD1|TRBJ2-3|TRBV19|-
TGTGCCAGTAGTCAAGGACAGGCGGGCACAGATACGCAGTATTTT
CASSQGQAGTDTQYF
>TRBD1|TRBJ1-1|TRBV6-5|-
TGTGCCAGCAAGGAGGGGACAGGGAACACTGAAGCTTTCTTT
CASKEGTGNTEAFF
>TRBD1|TRBJ1-4|TRBV19|-
TGTGCCAGTAGTATAGAGACAGGGGCAACTAATGAAAAACTGTTTTTT
CASSIETGATNEKLFF
>-|TRBJ2-1|TRBV11-3|-
TGTGCCAGCAGGGGGACTGGGTACAATGAGCAGTTCTTC
CASRGTGYNEQFF
>TRBD1|TRBJ1-6|TRBV6-5|-
TGTGCCAGCAATCGAGGGGGCGCGGTTAATTCACCCCTCCACTTT
CASNRGGAVNSPLHF
>-|TRBJ2-1|TRBV18|-
TGTGCCAGCCCAATCGGAGAGTACCGTAACAATGAGCAGTTCTTC
CASPIGEYRNNEQFF
>-|TRBJ2-2|TRBV18|-
TGTGCCAGCTCATCGATGCCCGGTGCGGCCGGGGAGCTGTTTTTT
CASSSMPGAAGELFF
>TRBD1|TRBJ1-5|TRBV6-5|-
TGTGCCAGCAGGGATCGACAGGGTAATCAGCCCCAGCATTTT
CASRDRQGNQPQHF
>TRBD2|TRBJ2-2|TRBV7-3|-
TGTGCCAGCAGCTTAGCGGGGGCCGGGGAGCTGTTTTTT
CASSLAGAGELFF
>-|TRBJ1-5|TRBV30|medium-sized
TGTGCCTGGAAAGGAGGGGGCAATCAGCCCCAGCATTTT
CAWKGGGNQPQHF
>-|TRBJ2-7|TRBV3-1/TRBV3-2|-
TGTGCCAGCAGCCAGGTGGGACTGAACTACGAGCAGTACTTC
CASSQVGLNYEQYF
>-|TRBJ1-2|TRBV3-1/TRBV3-2|-
TGTGCCAGCAGCCAAGATGGAGGGGTGCGGGGCTACACCTTC
CASSQDGGVRGYTF